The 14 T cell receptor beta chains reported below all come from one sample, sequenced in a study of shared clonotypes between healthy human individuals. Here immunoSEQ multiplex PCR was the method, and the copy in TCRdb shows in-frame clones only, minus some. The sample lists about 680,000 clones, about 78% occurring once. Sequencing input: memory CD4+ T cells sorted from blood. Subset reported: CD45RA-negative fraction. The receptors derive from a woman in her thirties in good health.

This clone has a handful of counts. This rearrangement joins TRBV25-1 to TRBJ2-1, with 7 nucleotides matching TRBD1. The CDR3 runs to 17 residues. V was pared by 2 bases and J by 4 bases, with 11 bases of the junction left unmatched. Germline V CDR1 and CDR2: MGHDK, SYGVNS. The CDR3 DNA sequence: TGTGCCAGCAGTGAAGACAGGGAGCCCGCCTCTTACAATGAGCAGTTCTTC. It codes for CASSEDREPASYNEQFF.

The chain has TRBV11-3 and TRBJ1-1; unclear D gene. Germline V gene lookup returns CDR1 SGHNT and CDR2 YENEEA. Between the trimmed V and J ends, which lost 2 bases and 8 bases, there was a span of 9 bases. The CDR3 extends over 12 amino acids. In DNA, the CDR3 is TGTGCCAGCAGCTTAAACTCTGGCGAAGCTTTCTTT. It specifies CASSLNSGEAFF. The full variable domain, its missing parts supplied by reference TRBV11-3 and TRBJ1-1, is EAGVVQSPRYKIIEKKQPVAFWCNPISGHNTLYWYLQNLGQGPELLIRYENEEAVDDSQLPKDRFSAERLKGVDSTLKIQPAELGDSAVYLCASSLNSGEAFFGQGTRLTVV.

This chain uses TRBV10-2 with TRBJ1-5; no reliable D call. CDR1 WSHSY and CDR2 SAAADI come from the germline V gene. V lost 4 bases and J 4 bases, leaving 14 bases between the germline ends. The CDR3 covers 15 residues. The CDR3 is CASSVGTFGNQPQHF. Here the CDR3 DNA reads TGCGCCAGCAGTGTTGGAACGTTTGGAAATCAGCCCCAGCATTTT.

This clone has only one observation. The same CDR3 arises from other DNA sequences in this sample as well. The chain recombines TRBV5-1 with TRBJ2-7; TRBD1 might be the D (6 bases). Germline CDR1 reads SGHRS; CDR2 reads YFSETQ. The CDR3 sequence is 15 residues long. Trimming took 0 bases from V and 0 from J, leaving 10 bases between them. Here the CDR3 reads CASSLALDSSYEQYF. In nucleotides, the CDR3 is TGCGCCAGCAGCTTGGCTCTGGACAGCTCCTACGAGCAGTACTTC.

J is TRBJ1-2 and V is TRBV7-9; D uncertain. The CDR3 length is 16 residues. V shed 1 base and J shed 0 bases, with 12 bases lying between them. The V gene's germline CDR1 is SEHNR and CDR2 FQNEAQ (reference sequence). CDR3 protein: CASSLVGGPSNYGYTF. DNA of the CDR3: TGTGCCAGCAGCTTAGTGGGTGGACCGTCTAACTATGGCTACACCTTC.

CDR3 bases: TGTGCCAGCAGTGAGAAGACTAGCGGGAGAAGTAAGAGGTACGAGCAGTACTTC. This encodes CASSEKTSGRSKRYEQYF. The chain has TRBV2 and TRBJ2-7, with 12 bases lining up with TRBD2. The length of the CDR3 is 18 residues. Germline assignment: CDR1 SNHLY and CDR2 FYNNEI. The J segment lost 4 bases and the V segment lost 3 bases, leaving 13 bases of the junction unmatched.

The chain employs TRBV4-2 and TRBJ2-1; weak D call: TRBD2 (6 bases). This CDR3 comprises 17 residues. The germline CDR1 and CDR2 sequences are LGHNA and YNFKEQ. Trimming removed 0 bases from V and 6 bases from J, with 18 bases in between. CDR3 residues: CASSQDQSPRRGNEQFF. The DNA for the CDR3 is TGTGCCAGCAGCCAAGATCAATCCCCGCGGAGGGGCAATGAGCAGTTCTTC.

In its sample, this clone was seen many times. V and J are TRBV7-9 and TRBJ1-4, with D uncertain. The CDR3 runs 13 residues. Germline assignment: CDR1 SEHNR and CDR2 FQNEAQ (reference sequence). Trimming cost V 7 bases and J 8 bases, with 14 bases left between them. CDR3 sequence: CASNGVEGEKLFF. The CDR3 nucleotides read TGTGCCAGCAATGGGGTAGAGGGCGAAAAACTGTTTTTT.

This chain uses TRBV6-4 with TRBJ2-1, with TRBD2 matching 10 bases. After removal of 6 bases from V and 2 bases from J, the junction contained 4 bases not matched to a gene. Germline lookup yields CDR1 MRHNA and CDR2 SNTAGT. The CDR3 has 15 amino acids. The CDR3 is CASSLSGGPYNEQFF. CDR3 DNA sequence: TGTGCCAGCAGCCTTAGCGGGGGGCCCTACAATGAGCAGTTCTTC.

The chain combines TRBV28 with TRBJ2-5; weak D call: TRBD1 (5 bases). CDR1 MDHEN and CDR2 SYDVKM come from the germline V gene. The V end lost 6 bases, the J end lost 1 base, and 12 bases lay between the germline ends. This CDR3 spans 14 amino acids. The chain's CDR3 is CASRQTGSQETQYF. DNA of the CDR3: TGTGCCAGCAGGCAAACAGGAAGCCAAGAGACCCAGTACTTC.

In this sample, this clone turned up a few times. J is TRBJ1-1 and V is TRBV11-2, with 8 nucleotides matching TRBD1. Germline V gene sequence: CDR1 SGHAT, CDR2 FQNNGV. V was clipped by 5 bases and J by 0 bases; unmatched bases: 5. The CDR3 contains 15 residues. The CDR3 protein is CASSPRTGMNTEAFF. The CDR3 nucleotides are TGTGCCAGCAGCCCGAGGACAGGGATGAACACTGAAGCTTTCTTT.

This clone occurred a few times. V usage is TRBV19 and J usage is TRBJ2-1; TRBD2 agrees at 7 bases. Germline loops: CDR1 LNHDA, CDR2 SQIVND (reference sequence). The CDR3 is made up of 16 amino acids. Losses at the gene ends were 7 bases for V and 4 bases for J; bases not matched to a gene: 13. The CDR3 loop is CASMGEGPGSYNEQFF. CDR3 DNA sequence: TGTGCCAGTATGGGGGAGGGCCCTGGGTCTTACAATGAGCAGTTCTTC.

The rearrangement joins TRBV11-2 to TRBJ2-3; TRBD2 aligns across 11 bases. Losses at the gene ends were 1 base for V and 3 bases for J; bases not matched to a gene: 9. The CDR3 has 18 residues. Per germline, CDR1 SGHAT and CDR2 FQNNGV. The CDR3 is CASSLVAPIAGGTDTQYF. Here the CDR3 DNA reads TGTGCCAGCAGCTTAGTGGCACCGATAGCGGGAGGGACAGATACGCAGTATTTT.

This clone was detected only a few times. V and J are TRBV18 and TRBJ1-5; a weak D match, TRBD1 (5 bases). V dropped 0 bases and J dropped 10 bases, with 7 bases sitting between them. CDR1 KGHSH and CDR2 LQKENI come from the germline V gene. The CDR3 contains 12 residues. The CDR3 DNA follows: TGTGCCAGCTCACCACCGAGGGGACCCCAGCATTTT. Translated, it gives CASSPPRGPQHF.